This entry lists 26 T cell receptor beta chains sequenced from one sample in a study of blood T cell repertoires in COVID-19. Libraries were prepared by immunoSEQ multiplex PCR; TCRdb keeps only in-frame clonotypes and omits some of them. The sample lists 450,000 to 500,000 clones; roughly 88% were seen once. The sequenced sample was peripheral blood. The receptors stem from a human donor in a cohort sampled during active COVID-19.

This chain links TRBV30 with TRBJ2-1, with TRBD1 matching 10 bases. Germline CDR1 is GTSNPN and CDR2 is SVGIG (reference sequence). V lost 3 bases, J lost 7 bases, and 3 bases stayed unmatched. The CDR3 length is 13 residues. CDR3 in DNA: TGTGCCTGGAGGGGACAGGGGTCAAATGAGCAGTTCTTC. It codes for CAWRGQGSNEQFF.

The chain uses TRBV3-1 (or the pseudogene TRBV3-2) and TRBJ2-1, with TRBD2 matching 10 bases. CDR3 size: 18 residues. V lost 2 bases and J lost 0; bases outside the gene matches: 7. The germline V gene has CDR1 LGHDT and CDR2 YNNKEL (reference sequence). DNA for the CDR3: TGTGCCAGCAGCCAAAGAGGACTAGCGGTTAGCTCCTACAATGAGCAGTTCTTC. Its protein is CASSQRGLAVSSYNEQFF.

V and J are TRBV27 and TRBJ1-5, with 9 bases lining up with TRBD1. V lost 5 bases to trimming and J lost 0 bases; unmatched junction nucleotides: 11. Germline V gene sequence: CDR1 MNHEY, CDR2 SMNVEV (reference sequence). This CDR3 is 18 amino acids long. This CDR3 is CASSPPGQGALSNQPQHF. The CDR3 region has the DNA TGTGCCAGCAGTCCGCCGGGACAGGGTGCGCTTAGCAATCAGCCCCAGCATTTT.

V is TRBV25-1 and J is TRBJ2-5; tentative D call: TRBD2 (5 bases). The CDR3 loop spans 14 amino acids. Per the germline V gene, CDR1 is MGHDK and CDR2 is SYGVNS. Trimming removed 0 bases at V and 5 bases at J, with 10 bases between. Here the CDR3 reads CASSEYLGGETQYF. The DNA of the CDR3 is TGTGCCAGCAGTGAATACTTGGGCGGGGAGACCCAGTACTTC.

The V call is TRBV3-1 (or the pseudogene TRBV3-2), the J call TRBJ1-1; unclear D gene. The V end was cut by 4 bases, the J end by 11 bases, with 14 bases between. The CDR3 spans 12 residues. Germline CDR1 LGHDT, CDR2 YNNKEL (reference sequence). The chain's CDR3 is CASSPLGLEAFF. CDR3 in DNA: TGTGCCAGCAGCCCCCTTGGGTTGGAGGCTTTCTTT.

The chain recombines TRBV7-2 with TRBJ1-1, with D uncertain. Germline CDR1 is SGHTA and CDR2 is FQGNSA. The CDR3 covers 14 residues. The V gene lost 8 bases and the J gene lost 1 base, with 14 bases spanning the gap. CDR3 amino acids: CASAGEVANTEAFF. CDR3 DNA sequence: TGTGCCAGCGCTGGGGAGGTTGCGAACACTGAAGCTTTCTTT.

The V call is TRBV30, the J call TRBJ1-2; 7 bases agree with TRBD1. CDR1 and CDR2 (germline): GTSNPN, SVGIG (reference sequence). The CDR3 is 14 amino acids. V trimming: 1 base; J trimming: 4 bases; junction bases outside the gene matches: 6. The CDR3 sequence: CAWSGKGGGYGYTF. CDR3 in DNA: TGTGCCTGGAGTGGAAAAGGGGGCGGCTATGGCTACACCTTC.

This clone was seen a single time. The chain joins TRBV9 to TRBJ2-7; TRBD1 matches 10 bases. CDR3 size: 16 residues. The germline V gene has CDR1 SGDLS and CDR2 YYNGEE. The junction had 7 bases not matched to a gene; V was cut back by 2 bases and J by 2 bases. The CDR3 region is CASSVQGGTGAYEQYF. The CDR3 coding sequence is TGTGCCAGCAGCGTTCAGGGGGGGACAGGGGCCTACGAGCAGTACTTC.

The CDR3 sequence: CASSSGGAGGADTQYF. The CDR3 DNA follows: TGTGCCAGCAGTTCCGGAGGAGCGGGAGGCGCAGATACGCAGTATTTT. The chain uses TRBV27 and TRBJ2-3, with 9 bases matching TRBD2. This CDR3 has 16 residues. Germline CDR1 is MNHEY and CDR2 is SMNVEV (reference sequence). V gave up 4 bases and J gave up 4 bases; unmatched junction bases: 9.

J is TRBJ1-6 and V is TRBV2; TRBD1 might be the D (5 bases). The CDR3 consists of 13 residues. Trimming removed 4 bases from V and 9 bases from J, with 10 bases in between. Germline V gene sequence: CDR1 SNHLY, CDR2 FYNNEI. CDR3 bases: TGTGCCAGCAGTGGCCAGGGCCGTTCACCCCTCCACTTT. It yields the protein CASSGQGRSPLHF.

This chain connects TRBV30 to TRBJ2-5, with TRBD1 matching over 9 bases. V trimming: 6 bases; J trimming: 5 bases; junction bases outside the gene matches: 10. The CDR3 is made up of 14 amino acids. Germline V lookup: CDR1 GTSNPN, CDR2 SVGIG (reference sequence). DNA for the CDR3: TGTGCCTGCGGGGGACAGGGAAGGTTGGAGACCCAGTACTTC. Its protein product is CACGGQGRLETQYF.

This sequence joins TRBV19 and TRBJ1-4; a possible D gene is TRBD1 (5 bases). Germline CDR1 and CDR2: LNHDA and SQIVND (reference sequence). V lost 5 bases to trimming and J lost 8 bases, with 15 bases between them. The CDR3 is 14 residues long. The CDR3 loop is CASSPGLRGEKLFF. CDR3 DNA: TGTGCCAGTAGTCCGGGACTTCGGGGAGAAAAACTGTTTTTT.

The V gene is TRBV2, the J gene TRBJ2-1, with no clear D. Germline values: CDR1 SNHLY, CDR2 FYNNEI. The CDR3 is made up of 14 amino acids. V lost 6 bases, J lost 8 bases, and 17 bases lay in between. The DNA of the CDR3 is TGTGCCAGCAGCTTCATCGCCGAGTCGGATGAGCAGTTCTTC. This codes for CASSFIAESDEQFF.

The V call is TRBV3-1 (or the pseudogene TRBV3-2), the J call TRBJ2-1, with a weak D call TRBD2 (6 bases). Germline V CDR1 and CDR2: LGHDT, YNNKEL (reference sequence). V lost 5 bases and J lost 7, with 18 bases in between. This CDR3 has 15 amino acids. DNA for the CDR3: TGTGCCAGCAGCGGTGGGGGGTGGGCTAGGAATGAGCAGTTCTTC. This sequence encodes CASSGGGWARNEQFF.

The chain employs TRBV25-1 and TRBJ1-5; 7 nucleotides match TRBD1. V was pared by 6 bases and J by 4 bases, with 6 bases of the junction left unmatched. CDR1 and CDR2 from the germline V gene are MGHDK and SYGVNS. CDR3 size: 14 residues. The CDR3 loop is CASRQTGRNQPQHF. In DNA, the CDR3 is TGTGCCAGCAGACAGACAGGGAGGAATCAGCCCCAGCATTTT.

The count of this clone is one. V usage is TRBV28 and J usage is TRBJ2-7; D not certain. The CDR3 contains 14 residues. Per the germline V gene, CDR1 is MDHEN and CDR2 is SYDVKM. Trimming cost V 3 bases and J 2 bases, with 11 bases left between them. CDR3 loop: CASSFSLIPYEQYF. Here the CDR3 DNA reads TGTGCCAGCAGTTTTTCTCTAATCCCCTACGAGCAGTACTTC. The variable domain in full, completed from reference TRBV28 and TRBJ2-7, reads DVKVTQSSRYLVKRTGEKVFLECVQDMDHENMFWYRQDPGLGLRLIYFSYDVKMKEKGDIPEGYSVSREKKERFSLILESASTNQTSMYLCASSFSLIPYEQYFGPGTRLTVT.

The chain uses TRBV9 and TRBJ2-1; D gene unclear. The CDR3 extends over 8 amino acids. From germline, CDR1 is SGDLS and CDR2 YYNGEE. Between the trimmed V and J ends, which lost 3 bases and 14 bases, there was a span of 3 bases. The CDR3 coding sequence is TGTGCCAGCAGCGCGGAGTTCTTC. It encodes CASSAEFF.

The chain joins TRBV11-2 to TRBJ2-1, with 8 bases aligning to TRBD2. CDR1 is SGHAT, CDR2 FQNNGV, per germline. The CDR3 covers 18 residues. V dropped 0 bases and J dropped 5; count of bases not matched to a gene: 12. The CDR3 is CASSLDSPGTRPDNEQFF. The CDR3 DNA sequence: TGTGCCAGCAGCTTAGATTCGCCCGGGACTAGACCCGACAATGAGCAGTTCTTC.

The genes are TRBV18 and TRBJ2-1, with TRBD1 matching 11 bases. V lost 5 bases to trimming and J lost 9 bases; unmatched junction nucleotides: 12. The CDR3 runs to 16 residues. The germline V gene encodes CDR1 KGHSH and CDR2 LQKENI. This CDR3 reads CASSSRTGGPYGEQFF. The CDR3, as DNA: TGTGCCAGCTCATCTCGGACAGGGGGCCCCTATGGTGAGCAGTTCTTC.

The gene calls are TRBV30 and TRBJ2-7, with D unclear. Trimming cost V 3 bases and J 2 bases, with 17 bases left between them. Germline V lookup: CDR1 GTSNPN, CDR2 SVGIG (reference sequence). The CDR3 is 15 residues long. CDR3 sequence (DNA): TGTGCCTGGAGACTTCTCACCTCTCCCGCCTACGAGCAGTACTTC. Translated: CAWRLLTSPAYEQYF. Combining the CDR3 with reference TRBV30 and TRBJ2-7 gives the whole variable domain SQTIHQWPATLVQPVGSPLSLECTVEGTSNPNLYWYRQAAGRGLQLLFYSVGIGQISSEVPQNLSASRPQDRQFILSSKKLLLSDSGFYLCAWRLLTSPAYEQYFGPGTRLTVT.

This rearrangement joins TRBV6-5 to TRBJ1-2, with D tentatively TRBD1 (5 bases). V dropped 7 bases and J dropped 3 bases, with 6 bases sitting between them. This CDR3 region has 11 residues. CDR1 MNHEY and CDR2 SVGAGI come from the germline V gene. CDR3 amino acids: CASTQDYGYTF. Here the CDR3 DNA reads TGTGCCAGCACACAGGACTATGGCTACACCTTC.

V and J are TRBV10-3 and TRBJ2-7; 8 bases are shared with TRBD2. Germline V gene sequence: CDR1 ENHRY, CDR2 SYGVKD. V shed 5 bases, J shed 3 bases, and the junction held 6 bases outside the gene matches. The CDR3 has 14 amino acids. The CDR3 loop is CAISPGLASYEQYF. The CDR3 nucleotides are TGTGCCATCAGTCCTGGACTAGCAAGCTACGAGCAGTACTTC.

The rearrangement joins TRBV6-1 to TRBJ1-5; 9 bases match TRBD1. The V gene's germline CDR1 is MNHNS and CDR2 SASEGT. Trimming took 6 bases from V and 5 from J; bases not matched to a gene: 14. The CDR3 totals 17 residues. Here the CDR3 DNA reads TGTGCCAGCAGCGAAACGGGACAGGGAGGGGACCATCAGCCCCAGCATTTT. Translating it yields CASSETGQGGDHQPQHF.

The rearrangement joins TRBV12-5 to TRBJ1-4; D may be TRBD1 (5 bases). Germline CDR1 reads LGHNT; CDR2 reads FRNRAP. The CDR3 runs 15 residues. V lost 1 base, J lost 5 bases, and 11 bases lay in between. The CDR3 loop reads CASGLGIGVNEKLFF. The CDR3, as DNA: TGTGCTAGTGGTTTGGGGATAGGGGTAAATGAAAAACTGTTTTTT.

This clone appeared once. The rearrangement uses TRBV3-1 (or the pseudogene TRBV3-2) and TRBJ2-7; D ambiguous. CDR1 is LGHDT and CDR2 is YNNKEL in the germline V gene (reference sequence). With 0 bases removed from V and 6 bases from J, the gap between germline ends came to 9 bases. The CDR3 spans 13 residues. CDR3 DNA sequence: TGTGCCAGCAGCCAAGATTTGCGCTCCGAGCAGTACTTC. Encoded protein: CASSQDLRSEQYF.

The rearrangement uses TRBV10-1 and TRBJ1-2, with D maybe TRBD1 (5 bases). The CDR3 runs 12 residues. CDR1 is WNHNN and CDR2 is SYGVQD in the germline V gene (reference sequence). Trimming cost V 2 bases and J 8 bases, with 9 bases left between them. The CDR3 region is CASSERRGGYTF. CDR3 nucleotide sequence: TGCGCCAGCAGTGAGAGGCGGGGGGGCTACACCTTC.